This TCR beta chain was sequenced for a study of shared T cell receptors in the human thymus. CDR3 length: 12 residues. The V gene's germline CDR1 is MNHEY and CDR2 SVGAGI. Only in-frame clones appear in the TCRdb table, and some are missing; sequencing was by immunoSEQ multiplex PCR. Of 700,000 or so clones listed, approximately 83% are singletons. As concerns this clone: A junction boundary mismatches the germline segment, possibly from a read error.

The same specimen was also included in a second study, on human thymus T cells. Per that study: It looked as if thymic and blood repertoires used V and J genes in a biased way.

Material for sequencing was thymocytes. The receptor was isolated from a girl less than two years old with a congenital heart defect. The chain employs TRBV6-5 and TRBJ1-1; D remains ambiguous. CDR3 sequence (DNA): TGTGCCAGCAGTGACTCCGGGGCTGAAGCTTTCTTT. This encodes CASSDSGAEAFF.